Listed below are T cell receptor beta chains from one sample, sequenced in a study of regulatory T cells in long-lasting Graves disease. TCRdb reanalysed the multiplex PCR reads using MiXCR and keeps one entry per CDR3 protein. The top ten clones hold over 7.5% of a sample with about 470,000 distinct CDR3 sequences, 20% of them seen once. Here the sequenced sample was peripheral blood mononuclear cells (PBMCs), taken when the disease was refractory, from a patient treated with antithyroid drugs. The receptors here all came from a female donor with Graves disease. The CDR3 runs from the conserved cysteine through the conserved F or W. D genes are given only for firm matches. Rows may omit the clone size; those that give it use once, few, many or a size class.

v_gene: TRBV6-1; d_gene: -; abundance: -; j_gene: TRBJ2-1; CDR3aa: CASSRTTQHGARYNEQFF; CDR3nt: TGTGCCAGCAGCCGAACTACCCAACACGGGGCACGGTACAATGAGCAGTTCTTC
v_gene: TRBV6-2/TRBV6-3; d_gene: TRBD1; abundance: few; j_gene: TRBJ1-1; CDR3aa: CASSYSMDRGTEAFF; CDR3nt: TGTGCCAGCAGTTACTCGATGGACAGGGGAACTGAAGCTTTCTTT
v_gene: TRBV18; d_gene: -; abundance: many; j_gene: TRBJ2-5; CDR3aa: CASSPKNYQETQYF; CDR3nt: TGTGCCAGCTCACCCAAAAATTACCAAGAGACCCAGTACTTC
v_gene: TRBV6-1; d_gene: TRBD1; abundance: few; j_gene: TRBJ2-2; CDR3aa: CASSDNRGYTGELFF; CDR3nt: TGTGCCAGCAGCGACAACAGGGGGTATACCGGGGAGCTGTTTTTT
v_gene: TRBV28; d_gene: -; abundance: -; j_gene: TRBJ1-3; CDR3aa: CASSPDSRADTIYF; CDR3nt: TGTGCCAGCAGTCCCGATTCCAGGGCGGACACCATATATTTT
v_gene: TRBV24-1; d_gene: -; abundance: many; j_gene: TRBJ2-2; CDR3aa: CATSDAAGQGGSGELFF; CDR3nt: TGTGCCACCAGTGACGCCGCGGGGCAGGGTGGATCCGGGGAGCTGTTTTTT
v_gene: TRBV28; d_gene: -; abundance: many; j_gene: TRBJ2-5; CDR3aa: CASSFTQSAGETQYF; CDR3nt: TGTGCCAGCAGTTTCACCCAATCCGCTGGGGAGACCCAGTACTTC
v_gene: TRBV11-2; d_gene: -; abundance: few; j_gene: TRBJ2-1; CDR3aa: CASSLAAGFTYNEQFF; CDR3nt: TGTGCCAGCAGCTTAGCAGCAGGGTTTACCTACAATGAGCAGTTCTTC
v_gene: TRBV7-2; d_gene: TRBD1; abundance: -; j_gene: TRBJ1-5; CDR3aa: CASSYGQGRQPQHF; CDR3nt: TGTGCCAGCAGCTATGGACAGGGGCGGCAGCCCCAGCATTTT
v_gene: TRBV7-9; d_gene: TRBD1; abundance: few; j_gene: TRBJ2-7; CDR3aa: CASSDAGTGPYEQYF; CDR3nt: TGTGCCAGCAGCGATGCGGGGACAGGTCCCTACGAGCAGTACTTC
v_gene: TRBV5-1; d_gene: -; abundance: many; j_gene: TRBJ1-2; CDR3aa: CASSKEAGVSYGYTF; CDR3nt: TGCGCCAGCAGCAAAGAGGCAGGGGTTAGCTATGGCTACACCTTC